This T cell receptor (beta chain) was observed in a study of siplizumab effects on memory and regulatory T cells. Study-wide points: Contribution to the alloresponse seemed major for naive T cells, which also seemed more diverse than memory cells. Unstimulated subset assignment was obtained for only a minor fraction of alloreactive clones. The suppressive capacity of proliferating Tregs from siplizumab cultures remained unconfirmed. A significant reduction in alloreactive sequences traceable to unstimulated CD4+ memory cells was produced by siplizumab.

Per germline, CDR1 SGHTA and CDR2 FQGNSA. There are 17 residues in the CDR3. Germline trimming cut 1 base from V and 0 bases from J; bases unmatched to any gene: 4. Assay: immunoSEQ multiplex PCR; the TCRdb copy retains only in-frame clones and omits some. The repertoire holds approximately 120,000 clones, with 92% as singletons. On this clone itself: Its antigen is unknown.

The receptor was isolated from a human donor in good health. This chain uses TRBV7-2 with TRBJ2-3; 10 bases map to TRBD2. Sample: Tregs sorted from blood. The CDR3: CASSLGGTSASTDTQYF. In nucleotides, the CDR3 is TGTGCCAGCAGCTTAGGTGGGACTAGCGCGAGCACAGATACGCAGTATTTT.